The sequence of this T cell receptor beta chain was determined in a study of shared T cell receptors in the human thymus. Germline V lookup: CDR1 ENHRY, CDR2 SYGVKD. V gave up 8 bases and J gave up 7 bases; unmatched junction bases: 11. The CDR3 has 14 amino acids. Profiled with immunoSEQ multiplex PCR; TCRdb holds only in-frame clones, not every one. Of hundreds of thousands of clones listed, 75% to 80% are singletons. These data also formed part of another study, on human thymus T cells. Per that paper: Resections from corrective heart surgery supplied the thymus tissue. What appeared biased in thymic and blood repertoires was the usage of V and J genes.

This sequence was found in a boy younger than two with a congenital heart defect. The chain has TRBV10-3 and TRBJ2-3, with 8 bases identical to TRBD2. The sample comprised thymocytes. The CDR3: CAIGTGGPTNTQYF. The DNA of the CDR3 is TGTGCCATCGGGACGGGAGGGCCGACCAATACGCAGTATTTT.